Listed below are T cell receptor beta chains from one sample, sequenced in a study of blood T cell repertoires in COVID-19. Profiled with immunoSEQ multiplex PCR; TCRdb holds only in-frame clones, not every one. The table shows more than 95,000 clones, with about 90% occurring only once. Sequenced material: peripheral blood. The receptors here all came from an older woman with acute or convalescent COVID-19. The conserved cysteine and the conserved F or W are not part of the CDR3 here. Only part of the rows carry a size: once, few, many, or a class if the clone is expanded.

>-|TRBV14|TRBJ1-1
ASSHIWEGAPAF
>once|TRBV6-4|TRBJ2-6
ASSPTGGPGANVLT
>-|TRBV2|TRBJ1-1
ASTTGQNTEAF
>-|TRBV20-1|TRBJ2-3
SSSTDTQY
>-|TRBV5-8|TRBJ1-3
ASSQAFGTAGNTIY
>-|TRBV6-6|TRBJ1-6
ASSLNVPSSYNSPLH
>-|TRBV21-1|TRBJ1-2
ASSKVGVEGYT
>-|TRBV5-4|TRBJ2-2
ASSTAGGTDTGELF
>-|TRBV5-8|TRBJ1-5
ASSLGDIRNQPQH
>once|TRBV5-8|TRBJ1-1
ASSLGHYREGPEAF
>-|TRBV19|TRBJ1-2
ASSSGRPYGYT
>-|TRBV19|TRBJ1-1
ASSWGGADTEAF
>-|TRBV6-5|TRBJ1-1
ASQLGAGRGTEAF
>once|TRBV24-1|TRBJ1-4
ATSDKTGSYEKLF
>-|TRBV13|TRBJ2-7
ASSLASGRTEQY
>-|TRBV11-2|TRBJ2-7
ASSWTGVEGGRSLEQY
>-|TRBV7-3|TRBJ2-1
ASSATLADEQF
>-|TRBV11-2|TRBJ2-5
ASSPGTSGSQETQY
>-|TRBV11-2|TRBJ2-1
ASSTGLAGYLGEQF
>-|TRBV12-3/TRBV12-4|TRBJ2-1
ASSYRTSEQF
>-|TRBV30|TRBJ2-5
AWSGPGETQY
>-|TRBV5-4|TRBJ2-7
ASSSPGLAGNYEQY